Listed below are T cell receptor beta chains from one sample, sequenced in a study of graft-versus-host responses after intestinal transplantation. The table came from immunoSEQ multiplex PCR; TCRdb's copy has only in-frame clones and leaves some out. This sample yields approximately 18,000 clones, of which 86% are seen a single time; about 9% belongs to the top ten. The sample consisted of PBMCs, taken about 240 days after intestinal transplant. Receptors were obtained from a human patient who received an intestinal transplant, so some T cells may come from the graft donor. CDR3s include the opening cysteine and the closing phenylalanine or tryptophan. A D gene is named only where the DNA matches it firmly. Rows give clone size only sometimes, using once, few, many, or a class for an expanded clone.

j_gene	d_gene	abundance	len	v_gene	CDR3nt	CDR3aa
TRBJ2-7	TRBD1	NA	16	TRBV7-9	TGTGCCAGCAGCTCCTACACGGGACAGGGGGCAGGGGAGCAGTACTTC	CASSSYTGQGAGEQYF
TRBJ1-2	NA	NA	15	TRBV6-6	TGTGCCAGCAGCCGATCGGACAAGCGGAACTATGGCTACACCTTC	CASSRSDKRNYGYTF
TRBJ1-1	NA	NA	15	TRBV5-1	TGCGCCAGCAGCTTGGAAGCAGGGGTAAGATCTGAAGCTTTCTTT	CASSLEAGVRSEAFF
TRBJ1-2	NA	NA	15	TRBV10-2	TGCGCCAGCAGTGAGGGGAACGGGGGCTACTATGGCTACACCTTC	CASSEGNGGYYGYTF
TRBJ2-5	NA	once	14	TRBV19	TGTGCCAGTAGTATCAGGAGTGGGGGGGAGACCCAGTACTTC	CASSIRSGGETQYF
TRBJ1-5	NA	NA	14	TRBV4-1	TGCGCCAGCAGCCAAGTTAGGACCAATCAGCCCCAGCATTTT	CASSQVRTNQPQHF
TRBJ1-2	NA	NA	13	TRBV12-5	TGTGCTAGTGGTTTGACACGTGGGATCGGCTACACCTTC	CASGLTRGIGYTF
TRBJ1-2	NA	NA	11	TRBV20-1	TGCGGAGTCGGGGGGAACTATGGCTACACCTTC	CGVGGNYGYTF
TRBJ2-5	TRBD2	once	17	TRBV7-2	TGTGCCAGTCGGCCCCCGGGACTAGCGACGTCTGCGGAGACCCAGTACTTC	CASRPPGLATSAETQYF
TRBJ1-1	NA	NA	14	TRBV18	TGTGCCAGCTCGCTCCAGGAAATGAACACTGAAGCTTTCTTT	CASSLQEMNTEAFF
TRBJ2-1	NA	NA	15	TRBV5-1	TGCGCCAGCAGCTACGATCTAACCCTCGCCCATGAGCAGTTCTTC	CASSYDLTLAHEQFF
TRBJ1-1	NA	NA	15	TRBV5-1	TGCGCCAGCAGCTTGGGGGAGGTACGGTCGATTGAAGCTTTCTTT	CASSLGEVRSIEAFF
TRBJ2-3	TRBD2	NA	17	TRBV5-1	TGCGCCAGCAGCTTGGGACTAGCGGGGGGCAACACAGATACGCAGTATTTT	CASSLGLAGGNTDTQYF
TRBJ2-7	NA	NA	12	TRBV7-9	TGTGCCAGCACCGGTGGGGGGTACGAGCAGTACTTC	CASTGGGYEQYF
TRBJ1-2	TRBD1	NA	17	TRBV4-1	TGCGCCAGCAGCCCGTCCCGGGACAGGGTAAAGTGGTATGGCTACACCTTC	CASSPSRDRVKWYGYTF
TRBJ2-5	TRBD1	NA	15	TRBV19	TGTGCCAGTAGTATACGGGACAGGGTAGGGGAGACCCAGTACTTC	CASSIRDRVGETQYF
TRBJ1-1	NA	NA	14	TRBV4-1	TGCGCCAGCAGCCGATTTCTGGGACCGCGGGAAGCTTTCTTT	CASSRFLGPREAFF
TRBJ2-1	NA	NA	15	TRBV7-9	TGTGCCAGCAGCTTAGCGCAAGGGGCCTACAATGAGCAGTTCTTC	CASSLAQGAYNEQFF
TRBJ2-7	TRBD1	NA	16	TRBV18	TGTGCCAGCTCACCAGGCAGGGACAGGGGGCGCGGGGGGCAGTACTTC	CASSPGRDRGRGGQYF
TRBJ2-7	NA	NA	14	TRBV6-1	TGTGCCAACTCGAACCCTGTAGCGCCCTACGAGCAGTACTTC	CANSNPVAPYEQYF